This T cell receptor beta chain appears in the sequencing data of a study of cytomegalovirus exposure and HLA in healthy donors. PCR employed 60 Vbeta and 13 Jbeta primers. TCRdb's copy holds only in-frame clones and misses some; the assay was immunoSEQ multiplex PCR. The sample holds about 110,000 clones, 76% seen once. The CDR3 extends over 12 amino acids. The germline V and J ends were trimmed by 2 bases and 8 bases, with 12 bases remaining between them. Looked up from germline, CDR1 is SQVTM and CDR2 is ANQGSEA. The gene calls are TRBV29-1 and TRBJ1-2; TRBD1 is a possible D gene (6 bases). This clonotype was obtained from a woman in her forties or fifties in good health and CMV-seropositive. Sequencing was carried out using PBMCs. The DNA of the CDR3 is TGCAGCGTTGAATGGGGGGGCGGGGGCTACACCTTC. Its translation is CSVEWGGGGYTF.